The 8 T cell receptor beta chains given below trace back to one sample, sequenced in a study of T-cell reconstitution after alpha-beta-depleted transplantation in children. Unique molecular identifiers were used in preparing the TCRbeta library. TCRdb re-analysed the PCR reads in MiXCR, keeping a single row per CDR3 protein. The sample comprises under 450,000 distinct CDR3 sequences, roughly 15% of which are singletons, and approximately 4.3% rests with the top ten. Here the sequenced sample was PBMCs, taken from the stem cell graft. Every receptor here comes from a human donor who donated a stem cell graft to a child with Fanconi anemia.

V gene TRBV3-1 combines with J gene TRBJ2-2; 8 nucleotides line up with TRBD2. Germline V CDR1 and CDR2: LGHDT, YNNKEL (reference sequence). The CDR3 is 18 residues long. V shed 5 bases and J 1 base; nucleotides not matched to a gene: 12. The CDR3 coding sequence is TGTGCCAGCAGCGTCCCAGGCCCGACTAGCGAGAACACCGGGGAGCTGTTTTTT. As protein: CASSVPGPTSENTGELFF.

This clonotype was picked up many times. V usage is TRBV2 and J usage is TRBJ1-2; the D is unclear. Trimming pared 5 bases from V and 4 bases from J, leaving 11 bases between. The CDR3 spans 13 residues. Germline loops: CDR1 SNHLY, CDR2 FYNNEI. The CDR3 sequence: CASSSIRSYGYTF. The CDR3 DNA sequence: TGTGCCAGCAGTTCGATCAGGAGCTATGGCTACACCTTC.

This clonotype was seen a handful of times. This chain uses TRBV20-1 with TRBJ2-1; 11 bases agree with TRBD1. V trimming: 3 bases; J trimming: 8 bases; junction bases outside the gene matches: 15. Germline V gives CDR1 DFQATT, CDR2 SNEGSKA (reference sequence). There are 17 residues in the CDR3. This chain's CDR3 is CSARVTPGQGVTDEQFF. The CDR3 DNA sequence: TGCAGTGCTAGGGTAACCCCGGGACAGGGGGTTACAGATGAGCAGTTCTTC.

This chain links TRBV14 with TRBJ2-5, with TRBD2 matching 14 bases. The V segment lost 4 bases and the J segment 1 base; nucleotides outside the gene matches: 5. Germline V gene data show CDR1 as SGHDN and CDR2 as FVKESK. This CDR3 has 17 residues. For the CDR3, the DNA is TGTGCCAGCAGCCGGTGGACTAGCGGGGGGCTCCAAGAGACCCAGTACTTC. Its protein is CASSRWTSGGLQETQYF.

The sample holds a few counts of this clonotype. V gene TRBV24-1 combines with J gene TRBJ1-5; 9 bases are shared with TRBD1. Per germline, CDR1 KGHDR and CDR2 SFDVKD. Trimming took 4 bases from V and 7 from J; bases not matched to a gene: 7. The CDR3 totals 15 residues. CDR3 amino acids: CATSDQTGGDQPQHF. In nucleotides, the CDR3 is TGTGCCACCAGTGACCAAACAGGGGGCGACCAGCCCCAGCATTTT.

The DNA for the CDR3 is TGTGCCAGCAGCGTTAGCGGGGGAGGTACGCAGTATTTT. Translation gives CASSVSGGGTQYF. The chain is built from TRBV9 and TRBJ2-3; 9 nucleotides align to TRBD2. The CDR3 has 13 amino acids. Germline trimming cut 2 bases from V and 8 bases from J; bases unmatched to any gene: 3. Germline CDR1 is SGDLS and CDR2 is YYNGEE.

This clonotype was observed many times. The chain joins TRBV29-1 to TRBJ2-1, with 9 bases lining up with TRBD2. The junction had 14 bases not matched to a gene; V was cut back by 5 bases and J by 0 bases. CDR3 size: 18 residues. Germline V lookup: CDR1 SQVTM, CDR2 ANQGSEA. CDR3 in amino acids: CSVILGVAGDRSYNEQFF. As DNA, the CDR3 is TGCAGCGTTATTCTGGGGGTAGCGGGGGACCGCTCCTACAATGAGCAGTTCTTC.

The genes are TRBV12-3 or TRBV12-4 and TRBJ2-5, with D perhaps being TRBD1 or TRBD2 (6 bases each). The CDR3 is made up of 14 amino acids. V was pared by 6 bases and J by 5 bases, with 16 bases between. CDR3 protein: CASSITTRGETQYF. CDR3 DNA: TGTGCCAGCAGCATCACGACTAGGGGGGAGACCCAGTACTTC.